These 11 T cell receptor beta chains originate from one sample sequenced in a study of cytomegalovirus exposure and HLA in healthy donors. The PCR had 60 Vbeta and 13 Jbeta primers. Sequencing was performed with immunoSEQ multiplex PCR; in TCRdb, only in-frame clones are kept and a portion is missing. This table holds about 130,000 clones, around four fifths found once. Source material: PBMCs. These receptors were taken from a man younger than 40 in good health.

This clone was counted once. Different DNA sequences within this sample yield the same CDR3. DNA of the CDR3: TGCGCCAGCAGCTCGGGACAGACGAACACTGAAGCTTTCTTT. The encoded protein is CASSSGQTNTEAFF. The chain employs TRBV5-1 and TRBJ1-1; the match to TRBD1 covers 7 bases. Germline V gene lookup returns CDR1 SGHRS and CDR2 YFSETQ. The CDR3 totals 14 residues. V shed 3 bases, J shed 1 base, and the junction held 3 bases outside the gene matches.

V usage is TRBV5-1 and J usage is TRBJ2-7; 7 bases agree with TRBD2. J was trimmed by 1 base and V by 2 bases; bases with no gene match: 3. This CDR3 has 14 amino acids. The germline V gene has CDR1 SGHRS and CDR2 YFSETQ. CDR3 region: CASSFGGGSYEQYF. Written as DNA, the CDR3 is TGCGCCAGCAGCTTCGGGGGAGGGTCCTACGAGCAGTACTTC.

The chain joins TRBV7-9 to TRBJ1-1, with D perhaps matching TRBD1 (6 bases). This CDR3 spans 13 amino acids. Germline loops: CDR1 SEHNR, CDR2 FQNEAQ (reference sequence). V lost 11 bases to trimming and J lost 7 bases, with 20 bases between them. The CDR3: CALTGGQKYEAFF. The CDR3 DNA reads TGTGCCCTGACCGGCGGACAGAAGTATGAAGCTTTCTTT. The full variable domain, its missing parts supplied by reference TRBV7-9 and TRBJ1-1, is DTGVSQNPRHKITKRGQNVTFRCDPISEHNRLYWYRQTLGQGPEFLTYFQNEAQLEKSRLLSDRFSAERPKGSFSTLEIQRTEQGDSAMYLCALTGGQKYEAFFGQGTRLTVV.

As to this clone: The identical CDR3 is also encoded by other nucleotide sequences in the sample. This chain links TRBV4-2 with TRBJ2-3, with 13 bases lining up with TRBD2. The V and J ends lost 4 bases and 2 bases, in that order; junction bases with no gene match: 15. Germline V gene data show CDR1 as LGHNA and CDR2 as YNFKEQ. The CDR3 loop spans 20 amino acids. The DNA for the CDR3 is TGTGCCAGCAGCCCACGTGGACTAGCGGGAGCGGGGGTTGCCACAGATACGCAGTATTTT. Translation: CASSPRGLAGAGVATDTQYF.

V is TRBV7-9 and J is TRBJ1-4; D gene ambiguous. Germline V gene sequence: CDR1 SEHNR, CDR2 FQNEAQ (reference sequence). This CDR3 is built from 15 residues. V was cut by 1 base and J by 0 bases, with 6 bases left in between. The DNA of the CDR3 is TGTGCCAGCAGCTTAGGCGGTACAACTAATGAAAAACTGTTTTTT. Protein sequence: CASSLGGTTNEKLFF.

This rearrangement joins TRBV6-6 to TRBJ2-7, with 7 bases fitting TRBD2. The trim removed 9 bases at V and 5 bases at J, leaving 4 bases unmatched. The germline gives CDR1 MNHNY, CDR2 SVGAGI (reference sequence). The CDR3 totals 11 residues. The CDR3 region has the DNA TGTGCCAGTGGGGGAGGGGACGAGCAGTACTTC. Translation: CASGGGDEQYF.

The CDR3 sequence: CASSKTGTGENTIYF. DNA of the CDR3: TGTGCCAGCAGCAAGACCGGGACAGGGGAAAACACCATATATTTT. The chain links TRBV7-9 to TRBJ1-3; the match to TRBD1 covers 10 bases. The CDR3 has 15 residues. V trimming: 5 bases; J trimming: 6 bases; junction bases outside the gene matches: 7. In germline, CDR1 is SEHNR, CDR2 FQNEAQ (reference sequence).

The CDR3 sequence is CASSPTADTQYF. The CDR3 region has the DNA TGTGCCAGCTCACCTACTGCAGATACGCAGTATTTT. The genes are TRBV18 and TRBJ2-3; D gene ambiguous. V was cut by 3 bases and J by 4 bases, with 5 bases left in between. CDR1 KGHSH and CDR2 LQKENI come from the germline V gene. CDR3 length equals 12 residues. Looking up the rest from reference TRBV18 and TRBJ2-3 gives the full variable domain: NAGVMQNPRHLVRRRGQEARLRCSPMKGHSHVYWYRQLPEEGLKFMVYLQKENIIDESGMPKERFSAEFPKEGPSILRIQQVVRGDSAAYFCASSPTADTQYFGPGTRLTVL.

This clone was seen once. This sequence joins TRBV4-3 and TRBJ1-1; TRBD1 aligns across 7 bases. The V gene end was trimmed by 7 bases and the J gene end by 4 bases; junction bases not matched to a gene: 9. CDR1 and CDR2 (germline): LGHNA, YSLEER. The CDR3 is 14 residues long. DNA for the CDR3: TGCGCCAGCAAAATACAGGGGATGGGCACTGAAGCTTTCTTT. It encodes CASKIQGMGTEAFF.

V and J are TRBV19 and TRBJ1-6; 8 nucleotides agree with TRBD1. Germline lookup yields CDR1 LNHDA and CDR2 SQIVND (reference sequence). The J segment lost 16 bases and the V segment lost 4 bases, leaving 6 bases of the junction unmatched. This CDR3 region has 12 residues. DNA of the CDR3: TGTGCCAGTAGTACCGGACAGGGCCGACTCCACTTT. Protein sequence: CASSTGQGRLHF.

J is TRBJ1-2 and V is TRBV28; 7 nucleotides agree with TRBD1. CDR3 size: 15 residues. Trimming cost V 6 bases and J 2 bases; bases outside gene matches: 9. Looked up from germline, CDR1 is MDHEN and CDR2 is SYDVKM. The chain's CDR3 is CASRPYRGSNYGYTF. CDR3 DNA sequence: TGTGCCAGCAGACCATACAGGGGCTCGAACTATGGCTACACCTTC.